These 29 T cell receptor beta chains share one sample of origin, sequenced in a study of cytomegalovirus exposure and HLA in healthy donors. PCR was performed using 60 Vbeta and 13 Jbeta primers. Using immunoSEQ multiplex PCR, the repertoire was profiled, and TCRdb retains in-frame clones only, with some absent. The sample has about 220,000 clones; around 75% are singletons. The sequenced material came from PBMCs. These receptors originate from a woman aged 25 to 39 in good health and CMV-seronegative.

A few counts support this clone. The chain employs TRBV10-2 and TRBJ2-7; a possible D gene is TRBD1 (5 bases). The CDR3 totals 15 residues. Per germline, CDR1 WSHSY and CDR2 SAAADI. V was clipped by 2 bases and J by 7 bases, with 18 bases between them. For the CDR3, the DNA is TGCGCCAGCAGTGAGCTGAAGGCAGGGTCGAGAGAGCAGTACTTC. It specifies CASSELKAGSREQYF.

This chain connects TRBV11-3 to TRBJ2-5; 15 nucleotides align to TRBD2. The germline V gene has CDR1 SGHNT and CDR2 YENEEA. The CDR3 totals 15 residues. Losses at the gene ends were 8 bases for V and 7 bases for J; bases not matched to a gene: 8. The CDR3: CASQVPGLAGGTQYF. The CDR3 bases are TGTGCCAGCCAAGTACCGGGACTAGCGGGGGGGACCCAGTACTTC.

V gene TRBV11-2 combines with J gene TRBJ2-3, with unresolved D. Trimming left V 4 bases short and J 0 bases short, with 5 bases between. Germline V lookup: CDR1 SGHAT, CDR2 FQNNGV. The CDR3 contains 13 residues. This CDR3 is CASSSSSTDTQYF. The DNA of the CDR3 is TGTGCCAGCAGCTCCTCTAGCACAGATACGCAGTATTTT.

V gene TRBV5-4 combines with J gene TRBJ2-3, with a tentative D call TRBD1 (5 bases). V was pared by 9 bases and J by 4 bases, with 18 bases between. The CDR3 has 14 amino acids. From germline, CDR1 is SGHNT and CDR2 YYREEE (reference sequence). The CDR3 is CATKVRGASDTQYF. The CDR3 bases are TGTGCCACCAAGGTTAGGGGCGCTTCAGATACGCAGTATTTT.

As for this clone: The same CDR3 also results from other DNA sequences found in this sample. The CDR3 sequence: CASSHPGGEQYF. The CDR3, as DNA: TGCGCCAGCAGCCACCCCGGAGGGGAGCAGTACTTC. The V call is TRBV4-1, the J call TRBJ2-7; possible D gene TRBD2, 6 bases. V gave up 3 bases and J gave up 7 bases, with 10 bases separating them. This CDR3 comprises 12 residues. Germline V lookup: CDR1 MGHRA, CDR2 YSYEKL.

This clone was recorded a few times. The chain is built from TRBV4-2 and TRBJ2-5; tentatively, D is TRBD2 (6 bases). The CDR3 length is 15 residues. Germline loops: CDR1 LGHNA, CDR2 YNFKEQ. The germline V and J ends were trimmed by 6 bases and 1 base, with 15 bases remaining between them. CDR3 in DNA: TGTGCCAGCAGTATGGGAGGTGGTCTCCAAGAGACCCAGTACTTC. Translating gives CASSMGGGLQETQYF.

This clone has only a few counts. Other DNA sequences in this sample translate to the same CDR3. J is TRBJ1-6 and V is TRBV7-6; TRBD1 aligns across 8 bases. Germline CDR1 is SGHVS and CDR2 is FNYEAQ. The CDR3 contains 13 residues. V was clipped by 5 bases and J by 8 bases; unmatched bases: 2. The CDR3 sequence: CASSPDRDSPLHF. CDR3 sequence (DNA): TGTGCCAGCAGCCCGGACAGGGATTCACCCCTCCACTTT.

This chain joins TRBV6-5 and TRBJ2-1; possible D gene TRBD2, 5 bases. The CDR3 spans 14 residues. Trimming removed 2 bases from V and 3 bases from J, with 8 bases in between. The germline gives CDR1 MNHEY, CDR2 SVGAGI. DNA of the CDR3: TGTGCCAGCAGTTACCTCGGGGACTACAATGAGCAGTTCTTC. It codes for CASSYLGDYNEQFF.

This clone was recorded only once. V and J are TRBV4-1 and TRBJ1-5; TRBD1 is a possible D gene (5 bases). CDR3 length equals 12 residues. Trimming stripped 3 bases from V and 6 bases from J, with 6 bases between. CDR1 and CDR2 (germline): MGHRA, YSYEKL. The CDR3 reads CASSQGGQPQHF. The CDR3 region has the DNA TGCGCCAGCAGCCAGGGGGGTCAGCCCCAGCATTTT.

The J gene is TRBJ2-1, the V gene TRBV14; D gene unclear. Trimming cost V 4 bases and J 0 bases, with 7 bases left between them. The CDR3 is 14 residues long. Germline V gene lookup returns CDR1 SGHDN and CDR2 FVKESK. DNA for the CDR3: TGTGCCAGCAGCCGGCGGAACTCCTACAATGAGCAGTTCTTC. It yields the protein CASSRRNSYNEQFF. Full variable domain (rest looked up from reference TRBV14 and TRBJ2-1): EAGVTQFPSHSVIEKGQTVTLRCDPISGHDNLYWYRRVMGKEIKFLLHFVKESKQDESGMPNNRFLAERTGGTYSTLKVQPAELEDSGVYFCASSRRNSYNEQFFGPGTRLTVL.

Comment on this clone: The CDR3 carries no conserved terminal phenylalanine or tryptophan, so it likely arises from a read error. The chain uses TRBV11-2 and TRBJ1-2; D remains unclear. The CDR3 is made up of 15 amino acids. Trimming left V 1 base short and J 2 bases short, with 11 bases between. The V gene's germline CDR1 is SGHAT and CDR2 FQNNGV. In nucleotides, the CDR3 is TGTGCCAGCAGCTTAGCTTCAGCAGCGAACTATGGCTACACCCTC. Its protein is CASSLASAANYGYTL.

The J gene is TRBJ1-4, the V gene TRBV4-1, with D perhaps TRBD1 (5 bases). The CDR3 length is 15 residues. Trimming left V 1 base short and J 4 bases short, with 10 bases between. Germline V gene data show CDR1 as MGHRA and CDR2 as YSYEKL. CDR3 in amino acids: CASSQGTGFNEKLFF. The DNA of the CDR3 is TGCGCCAGCAGCCAAGGTACAGGCTTTAATGAAAAACTGTTTTTT.

The CDR3 DNA is TGTGCCAGCAGCTTGGGAGGGACAGGAGACTACAATGAGCAGTTCTTC. Translating gives CASSLGGTGDYNEQFF. This sequence joins TRBV5-8 and TRBJ2-1; 8 bases fit TRBD1. Germline lookup yields CDR1 SGHTS and CDR2 YDEGEE. There are 16 residues in the CDR3. Trimming cost V 0 bases and J 3 bases; bases outside gene matches: 5.

The gene calls are TRBV4-2 and TRBJ2-6, with D possibly matching TRBD1 (5 bases). The CDR3 consists of 16 residues. Germline V gene data show CDR1 as LGHNA and CDR2 as YNFKEQ. Trimming took 0 bases from V and 4 from J, leaving 10 bases between them. The CDR3: CASSQDSGQGANVLTF. CDR3 DNA sequence: TGTGCCAGCAGCCAAGATTCAGGGCAAGGGGCCAACGTCCTGACTTTC.

In this sample, this clone turned up once. Other DNA sequences in this specimen translate into the identical CDR3. The chain carries TRBV11-2 and TRBJ1-2; TRBD1 might be the D (5 bases). Germline loops: CDR1 SGHAT, CDR2 FQNNGV. The CDR3 loop spans 17 amino acids. V lost 0 bases and J lost 0, with 14 bases in between. The CDR3 reads CASSLDGRGRSNYGYTF. The CDR3 DNA reads as TGTGCCAGCAGCTTAGACGGGAGGGGTCGGTCTAACTATGGCTACACCTTC.

The J gene is TRBJ2-5, the V gene TRBV13; the match to TRBD2 covers 14 bases. The germline V gene has CDR1 PRHDT and CDR2 FYEKMQ (reference sequence). V lost 5 bases, J lost 2 bases, and 7 bases stayed unmatched. The CDR3 length is 17 residues. As DNA, the CDR3 is TGTGCCAGCAGCCACACCGGGACTAGCGGGGGACAAGAGACCCAGTACTTC. This codes for CASSHTGTSGGQETQYF.

The chain couples TRBV4-2 to TRBJ1-1; D gene uncertain. Germline-derived CDR1 and CDR2 are LGHNA and YNFKEQ. The CDR3 has 13 amino acids. V was trimmed by 5 bases and J by 7 bases, leaving 14 bases between them. The chain's CDR3 is CASSLPSGNEAFF. Written as DNA, the CDR3 is TGTGCCAGCAGCTTGCCGTCGGGTAATGAAGCTTTCTTT.

The chain uses TRBV6-6 and TRBJ2-1, with 9 positions matching TRBD2. The CDR3 loop spans 16 amino acids. The V segment lost 2 bases and the J segment 4 bases; nucleotides outside the gene matches: 6. Looked up from germline, CDR1 is MNHNY and CDR2 is SVGAGI (reference sequence). The CDR3 nucleotides read TGTGCCAGCAGTTACGGTCTAGCGGGGAAATACAATGAGCAGTTCTTC. It codes for CASSYGLAGKYNEQFF.

V usage is TRBV2 and J usage is TRBJ1-1, with D possibly TRBD1 on 6 matching bases. Germline CDR1 is SNHLY and CDR2 is FYNNEI. The CDR3 loop spans 14 amino acids. V was pared by 8 bases and J by 2 bases, with 15 bases between. This chain's CDR3 is CASLPTGKNTEAFF. The CDR3 nucleotides read TGTGCCAGCTTACCCACAGGGAAAAACACTGAAGCTTTCTTT.

The chain recombines TRBV6-6 with TRBJ1-3; the D gene is possibly TRBD1 (6 bases). The germline CDR1 and CDR2 sequences are MNHNY and SVGAGI (reference sequence). The CDR3 runs 15 residues. The V end was cut by 6 bases, the J end by 0 bases, with 12 bases between. CDR3 bases: TGTGCCAGCAGGTCCGGGACACTCTCTGGAAACACCATATATTTT. It codes for CASRSGTLSGNTIYF.

This chain links TRBV7-3 with TRBJ2-1; 8 bases match TRBD2. V lost 2 bases and J lost 4; bases outside the gene matches: 10. CDR1 and CDR2 (germline): SGHTA, FQGTGA. The CDR3 sequence is 17 residues long. This chain's CDR3 is CASSLAIAGKGYNEQFF. CDR3 nucleotide sequence: TGTGCCAGCAGCTTAGCAATAGCGGGAAAAGGGTACAATGAGCAGTTCTTC.

In this sample, this clone turned up a few times. The rearrangement links TRBV9 to TRBJ2-7; 7 positions agree with TRBD1. Germline-derived CDR1 and CDR2 are SGDLS and YYNGEE. Trimming removed 0 bases from V and 0 bases from J; junction bases left unmatched: 3. The CDR3 contains 15 residues. CDR3: CASSVEGGLSYEQYF. CDR3 nucleotide sequence: TGTGCCAGCAGCGTAGAAGGGGGCCTCTCCTACGAGCAGTACTTC.

The rearrangement joins TRBV11-2 to TRBJ1-1; no reliable D call. Per the germline V gene, CDR1 is SGHAT and CDR2 is FQNNGV. Trimming shortened V by 0 bases and J by 4 bases, and 12 bases separated the two germline ends. The length of the CDR3 is 15 residues. The CDR3 nucleotides are TGTGCCAGCAGCTTAGATCTAACAGTCACCACTGAAGCTTTCTTT. The encoded protein is CASSLDLTVTTEAFF.

The chain combines TRBV6-1 with TRBJ2-1; 7 nucleotides agree with TRBD2. Germline CDR1 and CDR2: MNHNS and SASEGT. Trimming removed 7 bases from V and 8 bases from J; junction bases left unmatched: 11. This CDR3 is built from 14 residues. The CDR3 loop is CASTGGGLGDEQFF. The CDR3 DNA reads as TGTGCCAGCACTGGGGGAGGGCTAGGCGATGAGCAGTTCTTC.

The rearrangement joins TRBV2 to TRBJ2-7; 9 nucleotides align to TRBD2. With V trimmed by 6 bases and J by 3 bases, 3 bases remained unmatched. The germline V gene encodes CDR1 SNHLY and CDR2 FYNNEI. CDR3 size: 13 residues. The CDR3 reads CASRASGIYEQYF. In DNA, the CDR3 is TGTGCCAGCAGGGCTAGCGGGATCTACGAGCAGTACTTC.

The chain is built from TRBV11-3 and TRBJ1-1; 7 nucleotides match TRBD1. This CDR3 region has 15 residues. Germline CDR1 SGHNT, CDR2 YENEEA. Trimming cost V 5 bases and J 6 bases; bases outside gene matches: 12. The CDR3 DNA reads as TGTGCCAGCAGCCCCTTTGACAGGGCGAGTGCTGAAGCTTTCTTT. Encoded protein: CASSPFDRASAEAFF.

Only one count was recorded for this clone. The V and J genes are TRBV9 and TRBJ1-1; D gene uncertain. The CDR3 contains 14 residues. CDR1 and CDR2 (germline): SGDLS, YYNGEE. V dropped 0 bases and J dropped 7 bases, with 13 bases sitting between them. The CDR3 loop is CASSVATDRGEAFF. The CDR3 nucleotides read TGTGCCAGCAGCGTAGCTACGGATCGGGGTGAAGCTTTCTTT.

This sequence joins TRBV11-3 and TRBJ2-5, with TRBD2 identical over 12 bases. The closer fit of TRBJ2-7 to the DNA end suggests the J call may be wrong. The CDR3 is 15 residues long. Germline values: CDR1 SGHNT, CDR2 YENEEA. In DNA, the CDR3 is TGTGCCAGCAGCTCGACTAGCGGGGGCTCCTACGAGCAGTACTTC. It translates to CASSSTSGGSYEQYF.

This chain joins TRBV30 and TRBJ2-7; TRBD2 agrees at 12 bases. Germline lookup yields CDR1 GTSNPN and CDR2 SVGIG (reference sequence). The CDR3 runs to 17 residues. With V trimmed by 3 bases and J by 4 bases, 13 bases remained unmatched. CDR3 loop: CAWRSGLAGPSGYEQYF. The CDR3 DNA reads as TGTGCCTGGAGGAGTGGACTAGCGGGACCGTCTGGGTACGAGCAGTACTTC. Supplemented by reference TRBV30 and TRBJ2-7, the full variable domain reads SQTIHQWPATLVQPVGSPLSLECTVEGTSNPNLYWYRQAAGRGLQLLFYSVGIGQISSEVPQNLSASRPQDRQFILSSKKLLLSDSGFYLCAWRSGLAGPSGYEQYFGPGTRLTVT.